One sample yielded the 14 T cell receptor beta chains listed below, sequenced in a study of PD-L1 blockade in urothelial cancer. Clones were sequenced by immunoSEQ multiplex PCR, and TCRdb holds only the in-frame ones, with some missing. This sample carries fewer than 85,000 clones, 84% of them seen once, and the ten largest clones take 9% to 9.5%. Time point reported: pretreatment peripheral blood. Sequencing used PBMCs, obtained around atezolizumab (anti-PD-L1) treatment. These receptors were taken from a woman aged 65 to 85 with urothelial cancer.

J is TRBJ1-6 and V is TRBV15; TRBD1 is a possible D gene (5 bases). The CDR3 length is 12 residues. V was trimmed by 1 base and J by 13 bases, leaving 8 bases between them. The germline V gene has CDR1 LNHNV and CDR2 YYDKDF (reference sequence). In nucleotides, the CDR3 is TGTGCCACCAGCAGAGTCGGGGGTCCCCTCCACTTT. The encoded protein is CATSRVGGPLHF.

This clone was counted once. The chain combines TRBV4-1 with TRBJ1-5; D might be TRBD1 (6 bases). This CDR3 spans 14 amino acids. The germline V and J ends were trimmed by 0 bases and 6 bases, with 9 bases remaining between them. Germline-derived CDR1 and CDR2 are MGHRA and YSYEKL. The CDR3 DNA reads TGCGCCAGCAGCCAAGATCTACAGGGTCAGCCCCAGCATTTT. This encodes CASSQDLQGQPQHF.

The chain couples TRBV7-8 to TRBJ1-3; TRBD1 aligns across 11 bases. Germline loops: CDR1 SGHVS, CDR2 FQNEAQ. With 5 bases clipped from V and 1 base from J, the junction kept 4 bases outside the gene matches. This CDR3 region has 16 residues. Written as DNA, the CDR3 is TGTGCCAGCAGCGACCGGGACAGGGGGTCTGGAAACACCATATATTTT. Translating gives CASSDRDRGSGNTIYF. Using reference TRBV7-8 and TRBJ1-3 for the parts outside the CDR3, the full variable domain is GAGVSQSPRYKVAKRGQDVALRCDPISGHVSLFWYQQALGQGPEFLTYFQNEAQLDKSGLPSDRFFAERPEGSVSTLKIQRTQQEDSAVYLCASSDRDRGSGNTIYFGEGSWLTVV.

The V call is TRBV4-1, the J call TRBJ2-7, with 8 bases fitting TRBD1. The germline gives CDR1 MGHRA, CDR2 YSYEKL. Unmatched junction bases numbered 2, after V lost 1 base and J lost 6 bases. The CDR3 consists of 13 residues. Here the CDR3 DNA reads TGCGCCAGCAGCCAAGGGACAGGGAGCGAGCAGTACTTC. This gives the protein CASSQGTGSEQYF.

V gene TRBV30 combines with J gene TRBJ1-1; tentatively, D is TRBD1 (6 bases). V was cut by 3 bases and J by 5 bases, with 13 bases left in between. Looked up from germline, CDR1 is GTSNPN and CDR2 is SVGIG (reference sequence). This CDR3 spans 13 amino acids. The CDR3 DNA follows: TGTGCCTGGAGAGATACAGGGTTGACTGAAGCTTTCTTT. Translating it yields CAWRDTGLTEAFF.

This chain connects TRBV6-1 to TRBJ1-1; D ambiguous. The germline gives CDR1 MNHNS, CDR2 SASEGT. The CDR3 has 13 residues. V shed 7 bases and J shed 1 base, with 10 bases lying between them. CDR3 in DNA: TGTGCCAGCACCCTTGAGCCGAACACTGAAGCTTTCTTT. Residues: CASTLEPNTEAFF.

In DNA, the CDR3 is TGTGCCAGCAGCTTGAACAGGGTCGAGACCCAGTACTTC. Residues: CASSLNRVETQYF. The chain recombines TRBV5-8 with TRBJ2-5, with D maybe TRBD1 (6 bases). CDR1 and CDR2 from the germline V gene are SGHTS and YDEGEE. The germline V and J ends were trimmed by 1 base and 5 bases, with 9 bases remaining between them. The CDR3 sequence is 13 residues long.

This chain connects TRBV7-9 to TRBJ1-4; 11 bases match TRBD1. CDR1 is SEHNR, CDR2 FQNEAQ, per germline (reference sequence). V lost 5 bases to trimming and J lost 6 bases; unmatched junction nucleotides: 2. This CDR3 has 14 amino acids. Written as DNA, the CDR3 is TGTGCCAGCAGCCAGGGACAGGGGGATGAAAAACTGTTTTTT. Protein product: CASSQGQGDEKLFF.

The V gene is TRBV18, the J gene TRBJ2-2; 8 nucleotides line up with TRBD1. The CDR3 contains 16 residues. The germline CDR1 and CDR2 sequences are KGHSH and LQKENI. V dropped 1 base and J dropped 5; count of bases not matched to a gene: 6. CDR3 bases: TGTGCCAGCTCACCACTCCAAACAGGGGGAACCGGGGAGCTGTTTTTT. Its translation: CASSPLQTGGTGELFF.

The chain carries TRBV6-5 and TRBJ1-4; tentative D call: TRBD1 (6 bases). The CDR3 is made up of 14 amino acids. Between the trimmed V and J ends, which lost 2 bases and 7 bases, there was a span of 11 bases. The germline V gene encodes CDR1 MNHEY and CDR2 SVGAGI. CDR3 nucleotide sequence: TGTGCCAGCAGTTACGGCGGGGGCCTTGAAAAACTGTTTTTT. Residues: CASSYGGGLEKLFF.

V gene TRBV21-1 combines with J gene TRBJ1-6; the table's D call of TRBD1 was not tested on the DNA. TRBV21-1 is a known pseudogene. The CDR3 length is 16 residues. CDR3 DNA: TGTGCCAGCAGCAAAACGCGGGACAGGGAAGGTTCACCCCTCCACTTT. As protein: CASSKTRDREGSPLHF.

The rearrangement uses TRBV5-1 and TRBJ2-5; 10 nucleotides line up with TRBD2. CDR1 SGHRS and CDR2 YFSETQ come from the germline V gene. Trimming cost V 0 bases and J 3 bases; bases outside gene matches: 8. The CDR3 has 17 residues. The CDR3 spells CASSLVGSGGFEETQYF. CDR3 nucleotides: TGCGCCAGCAGCTTGGTTGGTAGCGGGGGGTTTGAAGAGACCCAGTACTTC.

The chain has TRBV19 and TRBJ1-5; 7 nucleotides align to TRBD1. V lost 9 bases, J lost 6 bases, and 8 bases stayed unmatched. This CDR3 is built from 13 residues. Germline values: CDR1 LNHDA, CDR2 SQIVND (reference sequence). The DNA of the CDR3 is TGTGCCAGCGGACAGGCACAGGGTCAGCCCCAGCATTTT. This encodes CASGQAQGQPQHF. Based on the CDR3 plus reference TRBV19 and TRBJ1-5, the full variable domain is DGGITQSPKYLFRKEGQNVTLSCEQNLNHDAMYWYRQDPGQGLRLIYYSQIVNDFQKGDIAEGYSVSREKKESFPLTVTSAQKNPTAFYLCASGQAQGQPQHFGDGTRLSIL.

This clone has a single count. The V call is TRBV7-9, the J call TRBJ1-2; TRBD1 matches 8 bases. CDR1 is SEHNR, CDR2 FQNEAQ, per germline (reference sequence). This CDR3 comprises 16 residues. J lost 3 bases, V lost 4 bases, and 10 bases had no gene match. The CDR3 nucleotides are TGTGCCAGCAGCTCGTACGGACAGGGAAGGGACTATGGCTACACCTTC. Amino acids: CASSSYGQGRDYGYTF.